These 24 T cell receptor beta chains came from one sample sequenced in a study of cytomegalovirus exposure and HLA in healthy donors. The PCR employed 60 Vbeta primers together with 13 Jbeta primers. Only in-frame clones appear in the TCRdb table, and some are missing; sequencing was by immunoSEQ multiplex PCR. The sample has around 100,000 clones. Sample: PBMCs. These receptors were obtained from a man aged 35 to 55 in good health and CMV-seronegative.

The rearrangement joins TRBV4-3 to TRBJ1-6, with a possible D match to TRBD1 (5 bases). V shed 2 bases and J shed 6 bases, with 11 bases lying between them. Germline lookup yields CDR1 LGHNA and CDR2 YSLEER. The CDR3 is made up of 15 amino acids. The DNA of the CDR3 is TGCGCCAGCAGCCAACAGGGTTTAGGTAATTCACCCCTCCACTTT. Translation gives CASSQQGLGNSPLHF.

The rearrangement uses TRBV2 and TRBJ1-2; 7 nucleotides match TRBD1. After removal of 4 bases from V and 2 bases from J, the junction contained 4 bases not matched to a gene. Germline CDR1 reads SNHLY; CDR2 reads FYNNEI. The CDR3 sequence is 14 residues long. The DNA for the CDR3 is TGTGCCAGCAGTGGACAGGGTCTGAACTATGGCTACACCTTC. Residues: CASSGQGLNYGYTF.

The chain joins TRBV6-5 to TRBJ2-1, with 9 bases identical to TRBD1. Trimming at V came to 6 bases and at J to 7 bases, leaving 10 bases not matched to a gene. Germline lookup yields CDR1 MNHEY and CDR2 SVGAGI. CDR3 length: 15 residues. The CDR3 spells CASSQAGQGTNEQFF. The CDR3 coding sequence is TGTGCCAGCAGCCAGGCGGGACAGGGCACGAATGAGCAGTTCTTC.

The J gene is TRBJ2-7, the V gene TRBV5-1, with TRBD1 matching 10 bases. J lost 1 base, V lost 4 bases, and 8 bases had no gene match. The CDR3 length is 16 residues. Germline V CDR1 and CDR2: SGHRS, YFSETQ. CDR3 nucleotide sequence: TGCGCCAGCAGCCTCGCCTGGGGACAGGGGTCCTACGAGCAGTACTTC. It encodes CASSLAWGQGSYEQYF.

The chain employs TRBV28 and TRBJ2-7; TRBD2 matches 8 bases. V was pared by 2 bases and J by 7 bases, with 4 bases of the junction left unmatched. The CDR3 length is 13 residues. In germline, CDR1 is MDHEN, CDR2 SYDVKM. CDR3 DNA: TGTGCCAGCAGTTTACCCGGGACTAGAGAGCAGTACTTC. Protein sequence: CASSLPGTREQYF.

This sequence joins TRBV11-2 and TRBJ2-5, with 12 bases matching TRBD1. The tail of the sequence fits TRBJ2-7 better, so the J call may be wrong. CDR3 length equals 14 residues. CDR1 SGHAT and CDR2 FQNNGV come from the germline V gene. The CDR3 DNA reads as TGTGCCAGCAGCTTGGGACAGGGGGCGGGCGAGCAGTACTTC. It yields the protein CASSLGQGAGEQYF.

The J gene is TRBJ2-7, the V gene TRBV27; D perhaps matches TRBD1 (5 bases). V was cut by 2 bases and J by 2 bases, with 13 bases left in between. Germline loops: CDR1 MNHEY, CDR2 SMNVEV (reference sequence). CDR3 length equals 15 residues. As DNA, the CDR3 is TGTGCCAGCAGTTTAGGGGCAGTCCTAACCTACGAGCAGTACTTC. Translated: CASSLGAVLTYEQYF.

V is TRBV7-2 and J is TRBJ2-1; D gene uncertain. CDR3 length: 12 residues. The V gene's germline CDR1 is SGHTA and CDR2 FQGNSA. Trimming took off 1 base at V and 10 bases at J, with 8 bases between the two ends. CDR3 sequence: CASSLEAGEQFF. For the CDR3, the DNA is TGTGCCAGCAGCTTAGAAGCAGGCGAGCAGTTCTTC.

DNA of the CDR3: TGTGCCAGCAGTTACCTAGCGACCGGTGGTTACGAGCAGTACTTC. Its translation is CASSYLATGGYEQYF. V usage is TRBV2 and J usage is TRBJ2-7; D might be TRBD2 (6 bases). Germline lookup yields CDR1 SNHLY and CDR2 FYNNEI. The CDR3 runs 15 residues. Trimming pared 5 bases from V and 4 bases from J, leaving 18 bases between. Full variable domain (remainder filled in from reference TRBV2 and TRBJ2-7): EPEVTQTPSHQVTQMGQEVILRCVPISNHLYFYWYRQILGQKVEFLVSFYNNEISEKSEIFDDQFSVERPDGSNFTLKIRSTKLEDSAMYFCASSYLATGGYEQYFGPGTRLTVT.

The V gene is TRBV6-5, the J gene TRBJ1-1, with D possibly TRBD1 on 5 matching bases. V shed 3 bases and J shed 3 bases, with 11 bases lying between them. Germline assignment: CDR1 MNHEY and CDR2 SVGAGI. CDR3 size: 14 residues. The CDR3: CASSYGEGHTEAFF. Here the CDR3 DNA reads TGTGCCAGCAGTTATGGGGAGGGACACACTGAAGCTTTCTTT.

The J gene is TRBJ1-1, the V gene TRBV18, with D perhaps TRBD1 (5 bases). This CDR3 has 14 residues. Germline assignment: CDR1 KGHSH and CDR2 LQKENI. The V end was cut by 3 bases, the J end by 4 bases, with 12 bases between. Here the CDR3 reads CASSPKGRVTEAFF. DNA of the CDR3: TGTGCCAGCTCACCCAAGGGGCGTGTCACTGAAGCTTTCTTT.

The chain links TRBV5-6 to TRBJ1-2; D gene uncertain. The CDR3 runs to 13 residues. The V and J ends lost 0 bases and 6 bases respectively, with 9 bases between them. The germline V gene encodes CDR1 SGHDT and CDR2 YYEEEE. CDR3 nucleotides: TGTGCCAGCAGCTTGGCAGGTACGGATGGCTACACCTTC. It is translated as CASSLAGTDGYTF. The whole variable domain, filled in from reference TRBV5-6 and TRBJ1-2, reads DAGVTQSPTHLIKTRGQQVTLRCSPKSGHDTVSWYQQALGQGPQFIFQYYEEEERQRGNFPDRFSGHQFPNYSSELNVNALLLGDSALYLCASSLAGTDGYTFGSGTRLTVV.

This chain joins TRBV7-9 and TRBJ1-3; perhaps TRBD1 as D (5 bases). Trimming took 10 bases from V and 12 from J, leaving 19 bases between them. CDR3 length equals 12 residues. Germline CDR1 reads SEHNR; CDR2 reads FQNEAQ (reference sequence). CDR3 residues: CATDGIRTLIYF. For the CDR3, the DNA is TGTGCCACTGATGGTATCCGGACACTCATATATTTT.

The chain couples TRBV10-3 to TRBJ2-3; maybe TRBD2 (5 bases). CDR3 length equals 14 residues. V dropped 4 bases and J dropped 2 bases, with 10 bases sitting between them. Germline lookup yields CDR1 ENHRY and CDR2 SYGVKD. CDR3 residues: CAISGGGTTDTQYF. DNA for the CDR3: TGTGCCATCAGTGGCGGAGGAACCACAGATACGCAGTATTTT.

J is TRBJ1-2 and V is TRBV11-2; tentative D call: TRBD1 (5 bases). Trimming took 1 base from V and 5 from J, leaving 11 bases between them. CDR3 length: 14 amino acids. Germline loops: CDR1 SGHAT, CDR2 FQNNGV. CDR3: CASSLGGGEYGYTF. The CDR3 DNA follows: TGTGCCAGCAGCTTAGGTGGGGGGGAATATGGCTACACCTTC.

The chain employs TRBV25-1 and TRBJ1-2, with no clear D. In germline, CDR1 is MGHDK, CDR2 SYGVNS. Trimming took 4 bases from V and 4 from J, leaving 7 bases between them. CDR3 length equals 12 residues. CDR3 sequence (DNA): TGTGCCAGCAGTGCCCCCAGCTATGGCTACACCTTC. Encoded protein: CASSAPSYGYTF.

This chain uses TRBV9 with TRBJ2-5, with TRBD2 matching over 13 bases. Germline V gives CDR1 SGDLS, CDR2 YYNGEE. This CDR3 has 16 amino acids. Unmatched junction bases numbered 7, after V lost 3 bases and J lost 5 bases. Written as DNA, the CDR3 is TGTGCCAGCAGCGAGACTAGCGGGGGGCGACTGGAGACCCAGTACTTC. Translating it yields CASSETSGGRLETQYF.

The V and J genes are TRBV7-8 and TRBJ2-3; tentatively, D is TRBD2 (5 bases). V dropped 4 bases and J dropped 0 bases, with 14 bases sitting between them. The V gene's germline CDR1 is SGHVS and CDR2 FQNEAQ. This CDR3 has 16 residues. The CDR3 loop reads CASSSLLGESTDTQYF. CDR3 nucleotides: TGTGCCAGCAGCTCCTTGCTGGGAGAGAGCACAGATACGCAGTATTTT.

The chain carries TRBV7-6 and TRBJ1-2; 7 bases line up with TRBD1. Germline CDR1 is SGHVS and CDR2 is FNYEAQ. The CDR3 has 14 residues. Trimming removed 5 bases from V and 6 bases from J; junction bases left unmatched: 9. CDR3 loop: CASSIRDSRDGYTF. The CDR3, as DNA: TGTGCCAGCAGCATCCGGGACAGTAGGGATGGCTACACCTTC.

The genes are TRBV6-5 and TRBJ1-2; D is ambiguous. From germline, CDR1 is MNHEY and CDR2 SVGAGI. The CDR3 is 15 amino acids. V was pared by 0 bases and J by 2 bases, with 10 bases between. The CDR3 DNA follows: TGTGCCAGCAGTTACTCGACTGAGGCGAACTATGGCTACACCTTC. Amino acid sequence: CASSYSTEANYGYTF.

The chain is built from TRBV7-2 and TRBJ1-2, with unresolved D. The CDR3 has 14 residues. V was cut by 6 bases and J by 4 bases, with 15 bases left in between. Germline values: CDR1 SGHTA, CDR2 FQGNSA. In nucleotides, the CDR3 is TGTGCCAGCAGTCAAGTTGGCGACTTCTATGGCTACACCTTC. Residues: CASSQVGDFYGYTF. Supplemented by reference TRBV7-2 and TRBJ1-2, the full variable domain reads GAGVSQSPSNKVTEKGKDVELRCDPISGHTALYWYRQSLGQGLEFLIYFQGNSAPDKSGLPSDRFSAERTGGSVSTLTIQRTQQEDSAVYLCASSQVGDFYGYTFGSGTRLTVV.

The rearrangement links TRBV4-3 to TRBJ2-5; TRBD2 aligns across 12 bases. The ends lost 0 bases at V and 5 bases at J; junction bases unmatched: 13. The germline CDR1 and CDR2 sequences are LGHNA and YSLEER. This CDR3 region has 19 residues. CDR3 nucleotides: TGCGCCAGCAGCCAAGAGGTCCTAGCGGGGGGGCAGGTATTGGAGACCCAGTACTTC. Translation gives CASSQEVLAGGQVLETQYF.

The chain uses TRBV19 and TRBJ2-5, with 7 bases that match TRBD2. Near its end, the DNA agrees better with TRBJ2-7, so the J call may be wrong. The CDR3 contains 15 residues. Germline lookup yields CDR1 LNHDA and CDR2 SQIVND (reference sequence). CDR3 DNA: TGTGCCAGTAGTATGGGGAGGGGAAGCTCCTACGAGCAGTACTTC. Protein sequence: CASSMGRGSSYEQYF.

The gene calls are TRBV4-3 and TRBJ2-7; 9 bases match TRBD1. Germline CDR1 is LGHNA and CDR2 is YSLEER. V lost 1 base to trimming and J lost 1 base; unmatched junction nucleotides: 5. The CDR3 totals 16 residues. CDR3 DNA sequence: TGCGCCAGCAGCCAAGTACAGGGGGCGGCATCCTACGAGCAGTACTTC. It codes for CASSQVQGAASYEQYF.